Presented here are 9 T cell receptor beta chains from one specimen sequenced in a study of T cells in Graves' hyperthyroidism and ophthalmopathy. It was RNA transcripts that yielded the amplified TCR beta CDR3 regions. Using the HTBI primer set, a first-round RT-PCR was run on the TCR CDR3. TCRdb processed the multiplex PCR reads anew with MiXCR; each CDR3 protein has one entry. The sample shows 450,000 to 600,000 distinct CDR3 sequences, 20% of them seen only once. Material: blood. The origin of the receptors is a man between 40 and 49 years old with Graves' ophthalmopathy.

This clonotype was picked up a small number of times. The chain employs TRBV30 and TRBJ1-2; D remains unclear. This CDR3 comprises 11 residues. V was trimmed by 3 bases and J by 3 bases, leaving 5 bases between them. The germline V gene has CDR1 GTSNPN and CDR2 SVGIG (reference sequence). CDR3 sequence reads: CAWRDYYGYTF. The CDR3 DNA is TGTGCCTGGAGGGACTACTATGGCTACACCTTC.

This clonotype appeared a few times. The chain links TRBV7-2 to TRBJ2-3, with TRBD1 identical over 7 bases. The germline CDR1 and CDR2 sequences are SGHTA and FQGNSA. Unmatched junction bases numbered 3, after V lost 1 base and J lost 2 bases. The CDR3 has 15 residues. CDR3 amino acids: CASSLGDRATDTQYF. DNA of the CDR3: TGTGCCAGCAGCTTAGGCGACAGGGCCACAGATACGCAGTATTTT.

This clonotype was picked up many times. V gene TRBV18 combines with J gene TRBJ2-1; the D gene is possibly TRBD1 (7 bases). Germline V gene data show CDR1 as KGHSH and CDR2 as LQKENI. CDR3 size: 16 residues. Trimming pared 3 bases from V and 4 bases from J, leaving 16 bases between. CDR3 DNA: TGTGCCAGCTCACCGGCAGGAGGGGGCCATTACAATGAGCAGTTCTTC. This encodes CASSPAGGGHYNEQFF. Using reference TRBV18 and TRBJ2-1 for the parts outside the CDR3, the full variable domain is NAGVMQNPRHLVRRRGQEARLRCSPMKGHSHVYWYRQLPEEGLKFMVYLQKENIIDESGMPKERFSAEFPKEGPSILRIQQVVRGDSAAYFCASSPAGGGHYNEQFFGPGTRLTVL.

V is TRBV18 and J is TRBJ2-5, with unresolved D. Germline CDR1 reads KGHSH; CDR2 reads LQKENI. V was shortened by 3 bases and J by 4 bases, with 12 bases between the two germline ends. This CDR3 spans 14 amino acids. CDR3: CASSPRGSGETQYF. The CDR3 coding sequence is TGTGCCAGCTCACCCCGAGGTTCGGGAGAGACCCAGTACTTC.

Many counts were recorded for this clonotype. The genes are TRBV7-9 and TRBJ2-2; 8 bases align to TRBD1. In germline, CDR1 is SEHNR, CDR2 FQNEAQ (reference sequence). With V trimmed by 5 bases and J by 4 bases, 9 bases remained unmatched. The CDR3 totals 16 residues. Written as DNA, the CDR3 is TGTGCCAGCAGCGTCGGACAGGGACGGGGCACCGGGGAGCTGTTTTTT. It encodes CASSVGQGRGTGELFF. Looking up the rest from reference TRBV7-9 and TRBJ2-2 gives the full variable domain: DTGVSQNPRHKITKRGQNVTFRCDPISEHNRLYWYRQTLGQGPEFLTYFQNEAQLEKSRLLSDRFSAERPKGSFSTLEIQRTEQGDSAMYLCASSVGQGRGTGELFFGEGSRLTVL.

This clonotype appeared a few times. The chain combines TRBV2 with TRBJ2-7, with 8 bases matching TRBD2. Per the germline V gene, CDR1 is SNHLY and CDR2 is FYNNEI. Germline trimming cut 6 bases from V and 6 bases from J; bases unmatched to any gene: 4. The CDR3 totals 12 residues. CDR3 in amino acids: CASRARGGEQYF. CDR3 nucleotide sequence: TGTGCCAGCAGGGCCCGGGGGGGCGAGCAGTACTTC.

This chain uses TRBV6-2 or TRBV6-3 with TRBJ2-5; possible D gene TRBD2, 5 bases. The CDR3 covers 11 residues. Between the trimmed V and J ends, which lost 6 bases and 7 bases, there was a span of 9 bases. Germline V CDR1 and CDR2: MNHEY, SVGEGT. Here the CDR3 DNA reads TGTGCCAGCAGAGCCGGGGTGACCCAGTACTTC. This sequence encodes CASRAGVTQYF.

The chain employs TRBV7-9 and TRBJ2-7, with D maybe TRBD1 (6 bases). V dropped 6 bases and J dropped 3 bases, with 15 bases sitting between them. The germline V gene encodes CDR1 SEHNR and CDR2 FQNEAQ (reference sequence). The CDR3 consists of 14 residues. CDR3: CASSSGTRGYEQYF. As DNA, the CDR3 is TGTGCCAGCAGTTCCGGGACAAGAGGCTACGAGCAGTACTTC.

The chain carries TRBV3-1 and TRBJ2-2; 13 nucleotides align to TRBD2. After removal of 0 bases from V and 4 bases from J, the junction contained 11 bases not matched to a gene. This CDR3 has 20 residues. CDR1 and CDR2 from the germline V gene are LGHDT and YNNKEL (reference sequence). The CDR3 region has the DNA TGTGCCAGCAGCCAAGATCGGAGACTAGCGGGAGGTCGTATCACCGGGGAGCTGTTTTTT. Its protein is CASSQDRRLAGGRITGELFF.